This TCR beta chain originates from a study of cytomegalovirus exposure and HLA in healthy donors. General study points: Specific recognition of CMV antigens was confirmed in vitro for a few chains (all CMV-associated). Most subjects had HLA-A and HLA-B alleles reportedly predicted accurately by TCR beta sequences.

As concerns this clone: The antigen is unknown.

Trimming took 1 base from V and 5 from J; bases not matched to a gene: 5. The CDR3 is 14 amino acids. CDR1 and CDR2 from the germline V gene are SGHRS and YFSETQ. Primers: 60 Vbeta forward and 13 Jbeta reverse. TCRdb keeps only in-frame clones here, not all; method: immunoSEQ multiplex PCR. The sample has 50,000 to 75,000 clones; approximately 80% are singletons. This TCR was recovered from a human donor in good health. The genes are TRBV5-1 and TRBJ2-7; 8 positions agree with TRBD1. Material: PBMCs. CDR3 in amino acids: CASSLIQGADEQYF. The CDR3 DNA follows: TGCGCCAGCAGCTTGATCCAGGGGGCAGACGAGCAGTACTTC.